This T cell receptor beta chain came from a study of T cell responses to AZD1222 COVID-19 vaccine. Study-wide results and limits: Two AZD1222 doses significantly raised spike-specific TCR breadth and depth over controls. Mostly white British, mostly female donors; authors suggested clonal diversity may be underestimated. Mapped onto spike, vaccine-associated CD4 TCRs spanned it and were dominant at 160-218 and 743-854. It was only after the peak T cell response that any repertoires were sampled.

Sequencing used immunoSEQ multiplex PCR; TCRdb keeps in-frame clones, though not all of them. The data hold about 92,000 clones, with 80% to 90% observed a single time. The germline V gene has CDR1 KGHSH and CDR2 LQKENI. CDR3 length: 14 residues. V was trimmed by 2 bases and J by 5 bases, leaving 12 bases between them. With regard to this clone: Its antigen is as yet unknown.

Source: peripheral blood, taken on day 0 of AZD1222 vaccination. This chain joins TRBV18 and TRBJ2-5; D is uncertain. This sequence was found in an adult in good health. CDR3 sequence reads: CASSPSRSEETQYF. The CDR3 DNA reads TGTGCCAGCTCACCATCTCGGTCCGAGGAGACCCAGTACTTC.